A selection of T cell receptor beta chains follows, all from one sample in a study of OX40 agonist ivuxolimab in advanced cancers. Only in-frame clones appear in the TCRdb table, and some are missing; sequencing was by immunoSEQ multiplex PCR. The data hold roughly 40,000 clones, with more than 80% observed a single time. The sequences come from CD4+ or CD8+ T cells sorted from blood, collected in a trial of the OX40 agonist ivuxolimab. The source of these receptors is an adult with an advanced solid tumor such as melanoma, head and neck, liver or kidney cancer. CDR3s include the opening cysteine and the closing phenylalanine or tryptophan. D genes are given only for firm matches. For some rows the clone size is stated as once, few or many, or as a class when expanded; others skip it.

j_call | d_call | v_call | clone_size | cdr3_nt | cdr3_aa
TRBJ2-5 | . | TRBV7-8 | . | TGTGCCAGCAGCGGGACCGGGAGTAGAAAAGAGACCCAGTACTTC | CASSGTGSRKETQYF
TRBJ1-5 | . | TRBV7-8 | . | TGTGCCAGCAGCTTAGCCGGGGGGACAACTAATCAGCCCCAGCATTTT | CASSLAGGTTNQPQHF
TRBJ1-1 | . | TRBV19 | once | TGTGCCAGTAGTCCGATCACTACTCCCATGAACACTGAAGCTTTCTTT | CASSPITTPMNTEAFF
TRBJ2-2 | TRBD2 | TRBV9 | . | TGTGCCAGCAGCCCGGGACTAGCGGTCGCGAACACCGGGGAGCTGTTTTTT | CASSPGLAVANTGELFF
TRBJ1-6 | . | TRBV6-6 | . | TGTGCCAGCAATGGGGGAGGGGGGTCACCCCTCCACTTT | CASNGGGGSPLHF
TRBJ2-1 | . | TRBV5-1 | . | TGCGCCAGCAGCCCCCTGGGAGAAGGCTCCTACAATGAGCAGTTCTTC | CASSPLGEGSYNEQFF
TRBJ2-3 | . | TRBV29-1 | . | TGCAGCGTTGAAGAGGGTGGCACAGATACGCAGTATTTT | CSVEEGGTDTQYF
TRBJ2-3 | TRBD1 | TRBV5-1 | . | TGCGCCAGCAGCCTAAGGGGACAGGTGGGAGATACGCAGTATTTT | CASSLRGQVGDTQYF
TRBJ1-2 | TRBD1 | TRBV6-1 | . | TGTGCCAGCAGTGGACAGGGCCTTCACTACACCTTC | CASSGQGLHYTF
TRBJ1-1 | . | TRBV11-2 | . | TGTGCCAGCAGCTTAGGTGGCTCACGGAGAACTGAAGCTTTCTTT | CASSLGGSRRTEAFF
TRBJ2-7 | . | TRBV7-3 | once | TGTGCCAGCAGCCCCCGTGCAGGCGCCTTCTACGAGCAGTACTTC | CASSPRAGAFYEQYF
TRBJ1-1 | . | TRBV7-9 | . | TGTGCCAGCAGCTCGGACAGCTACGAAGCTTTCTTT | CASSSDSYEAFF
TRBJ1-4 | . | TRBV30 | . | TGTGCCTGGAGTGTGGGGTTGACTAATGAAAAACTGTTTTTT | CAWSVGLTNEKLFF
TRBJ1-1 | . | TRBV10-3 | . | TGTGCCGGATCGACTCAGGGGAACACTGAAGCTTTCTTT | CAGSTQGNTEAFF
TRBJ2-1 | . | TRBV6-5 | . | TGTGCCAGCAGTTTACAGCGGGACAGGAATGAGCAGTTCTTC | CASSLQRDRNEQFF
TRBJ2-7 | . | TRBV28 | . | TGTGCCAGCAGCTCCACGTACCCGGCCAGGGGAGTCTACGAGCAGTACTTC | CASSSTYPARGVYEQYF
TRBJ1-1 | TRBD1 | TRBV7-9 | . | TGTGCCACGACAGGGACTGCCACTGAAGCTTTCTTT | CATTGTATEAFF
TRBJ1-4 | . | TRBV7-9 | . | TGTGCCAGCAGCTATGGGCGGGGGCGATCTAATGAAAAACTGTTTTTT | CASSYGRGRSNEKLFF
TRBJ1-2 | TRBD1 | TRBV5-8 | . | TGTGCCAGCAGCTCGGTGCGGACAGGGGGCGATGGCTACACCTTC | CASSSVRTGGDGYTF
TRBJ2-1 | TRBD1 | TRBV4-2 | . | TGTGCCAGCAGCCAAGTTATGGGACAGGGGTCCCACAATGAGCAGTTCTTC | CASSQVMGQGSHNEQFF
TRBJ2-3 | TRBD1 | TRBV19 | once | TGTGCCAGTAGTGCGACAGGGGGAACAGATACGCAGTATTTT | CASSATGGTDTQYF
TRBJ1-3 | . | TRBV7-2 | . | TGTGCCAGCAGCTTATGGGGCCTCTCTGGAAACACCATATATTTT | CASSLWGLSGNTIYF
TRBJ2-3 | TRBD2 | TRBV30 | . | TGTGCCTGGAGTGGAAAAAGCGGGGGCACAGATACGCAGTATTTT | CAWSGKSGGTDTQYF
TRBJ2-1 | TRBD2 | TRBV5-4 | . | TGTGCCAGCAGCTTTGGGTCTAGCGGGGGATACAATGAGCAGTTCTTC | CASSFGSSGGYNEQFF
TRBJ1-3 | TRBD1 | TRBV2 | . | TGTGCCAGCAGTGAAGTCCCAGGGGGAACTGGAAACACCATATATTTT | CASSEVPGGTGNTIYF
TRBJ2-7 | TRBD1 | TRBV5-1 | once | TGCGCCAGCAGCTTGGTAGGGGGACAGAGAGACGAGCAGTACTTC | CASSLVGGQRDEQYF
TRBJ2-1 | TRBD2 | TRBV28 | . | TGTGCCAGCAGTTTATTGGCTAGCGGGAGGAATAGGGGGGATGAGCAGTTCTTC | CASSLLASGRNRGDEQFF
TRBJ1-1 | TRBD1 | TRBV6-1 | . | TGTGCCAGCAGTGTCCGGGACAGGGAATCTGAAGCTTTCTTT | CASSVRDRESEAFF
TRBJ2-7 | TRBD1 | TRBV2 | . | TGTGCCAGCAAACGACAGGGAGATTACGAGCAGTACTTC | CASKRQGDYEQYF